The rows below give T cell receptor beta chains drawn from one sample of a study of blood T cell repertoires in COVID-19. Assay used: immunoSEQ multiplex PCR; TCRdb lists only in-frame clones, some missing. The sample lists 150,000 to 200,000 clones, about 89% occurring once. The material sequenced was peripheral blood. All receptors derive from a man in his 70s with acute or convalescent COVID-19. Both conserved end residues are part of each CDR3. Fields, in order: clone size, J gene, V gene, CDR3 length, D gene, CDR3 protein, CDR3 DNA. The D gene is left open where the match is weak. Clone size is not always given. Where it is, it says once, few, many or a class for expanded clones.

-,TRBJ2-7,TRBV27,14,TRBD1,CASRTGTGGYEQYF,TGTGCCAGCAGGACCGGGACAGGAGGCTACGAGCAGTACTTC
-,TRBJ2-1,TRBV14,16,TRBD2,CASSQVGGSSYNEQFF,TGTGCCAGCAGCCAAGTGGGCGGGAGCTCCTACAATGAGCAGTTCTTC
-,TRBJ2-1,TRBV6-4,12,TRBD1,CASSQRQGAWFF,TGTGCCAGCAGTCAGAGACAGGGGGCTTGGTTCTTC
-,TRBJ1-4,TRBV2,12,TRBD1,CASRGDSEKLFF,TGTGCCAGCAGGGGGGACAGTGAAAAACTGTTTTTT
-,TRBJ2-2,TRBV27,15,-,CASSLSTPSTGELFF,TGTGCCAGCAGTTTGAGTACGCCAAGCACCGGGGAGCTGTTTTTT
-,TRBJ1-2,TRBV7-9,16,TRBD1,CAITWVPFRDRGSYTF,TGTGCCATCACGTGGGTTCCTTTCCGGGACAGGGGAAGCTACACCTTC
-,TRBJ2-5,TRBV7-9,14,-,CASSFSWGPETQYF,TGTGCCAGCAGCTTCAGCTGGGGGCCAGAGACCCAGTACTTC
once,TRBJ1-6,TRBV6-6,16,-,CASSYSGGEANSPLHF,TGTGCCAGCAGTTACTCGGGGGGGGAAGCGAATTCACCCCTCCACTTT
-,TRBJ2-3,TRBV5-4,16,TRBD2,CASSSKTSGLTDTQYF,TGTGCCAGCAGCTCAAAGACTAGCGGACTCACAGATACGCAGTATTTT
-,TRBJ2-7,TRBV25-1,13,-,CASREVGSYEQYF,TGTGCCAGCAGAGAGGTAGGCTCCTACGAGCAGTACTTC
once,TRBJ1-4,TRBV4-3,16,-,CASSQVFSATNEKLFF,TGCGCCAGCAGCCAAGTGTTCTCCGCAACTAATGAAAAACTGTTTTTT
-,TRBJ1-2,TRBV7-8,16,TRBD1,CASSFLEGQGKLGYTF,TGTGCCAGCAGCTTTCTTGAGGGACAGGGGAAGTTGGGCTACACCTTC
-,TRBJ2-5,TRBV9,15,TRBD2,CASSVSRTSEETQYF,TGTGCCAGCAGCGTCTCGAGGACTAGCGAGGAGACCCAGTACTTC
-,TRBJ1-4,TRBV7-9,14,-,CASSGTGSREKLFF,TGTGCCAGCAGCGGGACTGGGTCTCGGGAAAAACTGTTTTTT
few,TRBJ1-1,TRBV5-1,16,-,CASSPLNVGPNTEAFF,TGCGCCAGCAGCCCCCTAAACGTCGGTCCGAACACTGAAGCTTTCTTT
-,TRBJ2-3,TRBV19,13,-,CASSIMPQYTQYF,TGTGCCAGTAGTATAATGCCTCAGTATACGCAGTATTTT
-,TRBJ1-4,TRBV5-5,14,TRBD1,CASSSGTGYEKLFF,TGTGCCAGCAGCTCCGGGACAGGGTACGAAAAACTGTTTTTT
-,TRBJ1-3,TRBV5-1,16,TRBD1,CASSRDRESSGNTIYF,TGCGCCAGCAGCCGGGACAGGGAGAGCTCTGGAAACACCATATATTTT
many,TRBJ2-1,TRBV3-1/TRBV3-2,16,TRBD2,CASSQDAGLAGGKQFF,TGTGCCAGCAGCCAAGATGCGGGACTAGCGGGGGGTAAGCAGTTCTTC
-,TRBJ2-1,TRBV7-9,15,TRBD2,CASSLRTSGYNEQFF,TGTGCCAGCAGCTTAAGGACTAGCGGATACAATGAGCAGTTCTTC
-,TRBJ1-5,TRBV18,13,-,CASHGQPNQPQHF,TGTGCCAGCCATGGACAGCCCAATCAGCCCCAGCATTTT
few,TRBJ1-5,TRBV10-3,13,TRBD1,CAIRDRDDQPQHF,TGTGCCATCAGGGACAGGGACGATCAGCCCCAGCATTTT
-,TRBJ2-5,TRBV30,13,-,CAWSVRLRETQYF,TGTGCCTGGAGTGTACGTCTCAGAGAGACCCAGTACTTC
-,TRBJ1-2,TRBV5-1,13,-,CASSLGGDYGYTF,TGCGCCAGCAGCTTGGGGGGAGACTATGGCTACACCTTC
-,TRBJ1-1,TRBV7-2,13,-,CASSSQKYTEAFF,TGTGCCAGCAGCTCCCAGAAGTATACTGAAGCTTTCTTT
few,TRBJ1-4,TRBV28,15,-,CASTVGGATNEKLFF,TGTGCCAGCACGGTCGGGGGAGCAACTAATGAAAAACTGTTTTTT
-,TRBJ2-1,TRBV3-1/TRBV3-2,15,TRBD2,CASSLLAGGGSEQFF,TGTGCCAGCAGCCTTCTAGCGGGAGGAGGGAGTGAGCAGTTCTTC
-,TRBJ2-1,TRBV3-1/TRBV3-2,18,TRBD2,CASSQSPHTSGGQNEQFF,TGTGCCAGCAGCCAAAGCCCTCATACTAGCGGGGGACAAAATGAGCAGTTCTTC
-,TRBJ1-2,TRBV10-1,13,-,CASSVGRNYGYTF,TGCGCCAGCAGTGTTGGCCGAAACTATGGCTACACCTTC
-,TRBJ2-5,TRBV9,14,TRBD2,CASSVGLAGETQYF,TGTGCCAGCAGCGTAGGACTAGCGGGGGAGACCCAGTACTTC
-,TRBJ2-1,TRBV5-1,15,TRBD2,CASRELAGGPDEQFF,TGCGCCAGCAGGGAACTAGCGGGAGGGCCGGATGAGCAGTTCTTC
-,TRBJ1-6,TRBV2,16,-,CASRSGTVTLVSPLHF,TGTGCCAGCAGATCAGGGACTGTTACCCTTGTTTCACCCCTCCACTTT
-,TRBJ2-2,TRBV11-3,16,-,CASSPRGRGSTGELFF,TGTGCCAGCAGCCCTCGGGGGAGAGGGAGCACCGGGGAGCTGTTTTTT
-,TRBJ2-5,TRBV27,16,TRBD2,CASSASSGGARETQYF,TGTGCCAGCAGTGCCTCTAGCGGGGGGGCGAGGGAGACCCAGTACTTC
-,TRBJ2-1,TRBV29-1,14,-,CSVGVENRDGEQFF,TGCAGCGTTGGGGTAGAGAACAGGGACGGTGAGCAGTTCTTC
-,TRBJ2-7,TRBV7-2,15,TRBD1,CASSPYGTAPYEQYF,TGTGCCAGCAGCCCTTACGGGACAGCGCCTTACGAGCAGTACTTC
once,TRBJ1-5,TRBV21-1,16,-,CASSVNPCVCNQPQHF,TGTGCCAGCAGCGTAAACCCGTGCGTTTGCAATCAGCCCCAGCATTTT
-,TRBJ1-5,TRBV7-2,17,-,CASSLFAGRFNSQPQHF,TGTGCCAGCAGCTTATTTGCGGGGAGGTTTAATTCTCAGCCCCAGCATTTT